This entry lists 30 T cell receptor beta chains sequenced from one sample in a study of T cell repertoires in cytomegalovirus infection. TCRdb independently ran MiXCR on the reads; one entry per CDR3 protein. The data contain about 830,000 distinct CDR3 sequences, around a third of them seen just once; the ten biggest clones take up around an eighth. Antigens for these TCRs are unknown. Sample: cultured CD8+ T cells from PBMCs, taken from culture after CMV antigen stimulation. The source is a human donor in good health (CMV status not recorded). Some clones in this sample may be carry-over from other donors' samples.

V and J are TRBV4-1 and TRBJ1-5, with no clear D. Germline V gene data show CDR1 as MGHRA and CDR2 as YSYEKL. The V gene lost 1 base and the J gene lost 4 bases, with 8 bases spanning the gap. This CDR3 has 14 residues. The CDR3 spells CASSQGWQNQPQHF. The CDR3 nucleotides read TGCGCCAGCAGCCAAGGGTGGCAAAATCAGCCCCAGCATTTT.

This clonotype has just a few counts. For the CDR3, the DNA is TGTGCCAGCAGGCCCGAAAGTGCAACTAATGAAAAACTGTTTTTT. This encodes CASRPESATNEKLFF. The rearrangement joins TRBV5-5 to TRBJ1-4; no definite D call. Trimming took 5 bases from V and 0 from J, leaving 11 bases between them. CDR1 and CDR2 (germline): SGHKS, YYEKEE (reference sequence). This CDR3 spans 15 amino acids. Full variable domain (outside the CDR3, taken from reference TRBV5-5 and TRBJ1-4): DAGVTQSPTHLIKTRGQQVTLRCSPISGHKSVSWYQQVLGQGPQFIFQYYEKEERGRGNFPDRFSARQFPNYSSELNVNALLLGDSALYLCASRPESATNEKLFFGSGTQLSVL.

Only a few counts were recorded for this clonotype. V and J are TRBV7-2 and TRBJ2-1; either TRBD1 or TRBD2 may fit D (5 bases each). V was trimmed by 3 bases and J by 2 bases, leaving 14 bases between them. The germline CDR1 and CDR2 sequences are SGHTA and FQGNSA. The CDR3 has 16 amino acids. DNA of the CDR3: TGTGCCAGCAGCTTGAGGGATCAAGGGGCCTACAATGAGCAGTTCTTC. It encodes CASSLRDQGAYNEQFF.

The chain couples TRBV7-6 to TRBJ1-3; D is undetermined. Germline CDR1 is SGHVS and CDR2 is FNYEAQ. This CDR3 contains 17 residues. The V end was cut by 7 bases, the J end by 0 bases, with 19 bases between. For the CDR3, the DNA is TGTGCCAGCAACAACCTGGGGTACTCCAGCTCTGGAAACACCATATATTTT. Its protein is CASNNLGYSSSGNTIYF.

This clonotype was seen more than once but under ten times. CDR3 in amino acids: CASSPPGLGNEQFF. CDR3 in DNA: TGTGCCAGCAGTCCCCCGGGACTGGGAAATGAGCAGTTCTTC. The chain has TRBV27 and TRBJ2-1, with a possible D match to TRBD2 (6 bases). Germline V gene lookup returns CDR1 MNHEY and CDR2 SMNVEV (reference sequence). The CDR3 contains 14 residues. The germline V and J ends were trimmed by 5 bases and 7 bases, with 15 bases remaining between them.

V and J are TRBV6-2 or TRBV6-3 and TRBJ2-3, with 7 bases matching TRBD1. Germline trimming cut 0 bases from V and 2 bases from J; bases unmatched to any gene: 11. The CDR3 contains 18 residues. Germline V gene data show CDR1 as MNHEY and CDR2 as SVGEGT. CDR3 sequence: CASSYSRDGTEVTDTQYF. In nucleotides, the CDR3 is TGTGCCAGCAGTTACTCGCGCGACGGGACAGAGGTCACAGATACGCAGTATTTT.

The J gene is TRBJ1-2, the V gene TRBV12-5; 8 nucleotides match TRBD1. CDR1 LGHNT and CDR2 FRNRAP come from the germline V gene. With 3 bases clipped from V and 6 bases from J, the junction kept 6 bases outside the gene matches. The CDR3 spans 14 residues. The CDR3: CASGLDRGIDGYTF. CDR3 bases: TGTGCTAGTGGTTTAGACAGGGGAATCGATGGCTACACCTTC.

The chain combines TRBV12-3 or TRBV12-4 with TRBJ1-2; 10 nucleotides agree with TRBD1. The V segment lost 6 bases and the J segment 4 bases; nucleotides outside the gene matches: 8. This CDR3 is built from 15 residues. The CDR3 loop reads CASRSTDRGSYGYTF. The CDR3 DNA is TGTGCCAGCAGATCGACGGACAGGGGGAGCTATGGCTACACCTTC.

As concerns this clonotype: Relative to the germline gene, one junction end is altered; a read error may explain this. The chain carries TRBV7-6 and TRBJ2-2; D not resolved. The germline CDR1 and CDR2 sequences are SGHVS and FNYEAQ. There are 13 residues in the CDR3. The chain's CDR3 is CVSSFLGTGELFF. In nucleotides, the CDR3 is TGTGTCAGCAGCTTTCTGGGGACCGGGGAGCTGTTTTTT.

This clonotype has ten or more counts. Germline is not matched at one junction end, which may reflect a read error. The V gene is TRBV7-2, the J gene TRBJ2-5; TRBD2 aligns across 12 bases. Germline V CDR1 and CDR2: SGHTA, FQGNSA. This CDR3 has 14 amino acids. DNA of the CDR3: TGTGCCAGCAGCCTAGCGGGGGGGATAGAGACCCAGTACTTC. Encoded protein: CASSLAGGIETQYF. The complete variable domain, with remaining parts taken from reference TRBV7-2 and TRBJ2-5, reads GAGVSQSPSNKVTEKGKDVELRCDPISGHTALYWYRQSLGQGLEFLIYFQGNSAPDKSGLPSDRFSAERTGGSVSTLTIQRTQQEDSAVYLCASSLAGGIETQYFGPGTRLLVL.

There are a few counts of this clonotype. J is TRBJ1-2 and V is TRBV5-6; D is perhaps TRBD1 (5 bases). This CDR3 is 15 amino acids long. Per the germline V gene, CDR1 is SGHDT and CDR2 is YYEEEE. Trimming stripped 4 bases from V and 4 bases from J, with 17 bases between. The CDR3 here is CASSPGDVRGYGYTF. In nucleotides, the CDR3 is TGTGCCAGCAGCCCCGGGGACGTACGAGGCTATGGCTACACCTTC.

The chain has TRBV9 and TRBJ2-3; 14 bases are shared with TRBD2. The CDR3 sequence is 19 residues long. Germline-derived CDR1 and CDR2 are SGDLS and YYNGEE. V dropped 0 bases and J dropped 0; count of bases not matched to a gene: 6. The CDR3 bases are TGTGCCAGCAGCGTAGAAGGGACTAGCGGGGGATTTAGCACAGATACGCAGTATTTT. This translates into CASSVEGTSGGFSTDTQYF.

This clonotype was recorded many times. The chain recombines TRBV7-2 with TRBJ2-1, with TRBD2 matching over 9 bases. Trimming removed 1 base from V and 3 bases from J; junction bases left unmatched: 1. This CDR3 contains 15 residues. Germline V gene data show CDR1 as SGHTA and CDR2 as FQGNSA. CDR3: CASSLVAGDYNEQFF. The CDR3 DNA follows: TGTGCCAGCAGCTTAGTAGCGGGGGACTACAATGAGCAGTTCTTC.

The chain couples TRBV4-1 to TRBJ1-2; unclear D gene. V shed 0 bases and J shed 4 bases, with 12 bases lying between them. The germline CDR1 and CDR2 sequences are MGHRA and YSYEKL. The CDR3 loop spans 15 amino acids. The CDR3 DNA sequence: TGCGCCAGCAGCCAAGATAGAACAGAGAGCTATGGCTACACCTTC. The encoded protein is CASSQDRTESYGYTF.

This clonotype occurred a few times. The V and J genes are TRBV27 and TRBJ2-3; 10 nucleotides match TRBD1. The length of the CDR3 is 17 residues. The trim removed 5 bases at V and 2 bases at J, leaving 10 bases unmatched. Germline CDR1 is MNHEY and CDR2 is SMNVEV (reference sequence). Written as DNA, the CDR3 is TGTGCCAGCAGTCCACGCGACAGGGGGCTCAACACAGATACGCAGTATTTT. It specifies CASSPRDRGLNTDTQYF.

This clonotype was counted between two and nine times. A far larger clone is just one base off, so this is likely a read error. This chain connects TRBV7-6 to TRBJ2-1, with D perhaps TRBD1 or TRBD2 (5 bases each). Trimming pared 1 base from V and 9 bases from J, leaving 7 bases between. Per the germline V gene, CDR1 is SGHVS and CDR2 is FNYEAQ. The CDR3 totals 12 residues. The CDR3, as DNA: TGTGCCAGCAGCTTAGAGGGGACTGAGCAGTTCTTC. As protein: CASSLEGTEQFF.

CDR3 sequence: CASSTGGINGYTF. The CDR3 DNA reads as TGTGCCAGCAGTACAGGGGGTATCAATGGCTACACCTTC. V is TRBV27 and J is TRBJ1-2; 8 nucleotides align to TRBD1. The CDR3 length is 13 residues. Germline V gives CDR1 MNHEY, CDR2 SMNVEV (reference sequence). V lost 5 bases to trimming and J lost 6 bases; unmatched junction nucleotides: 5.

This clonotype came up a few times. This rearrangement joins TRBV6-5 to TRBJ2-3, with D unresolved. V was trimmed by 5 bases and J by 0 bases, leaving 21 bases between them. Germline V lookup: CDR1 MNHEY, CDR2 SVGAGI. The CDR3 contains 18 residues. CDR3: CASSPLFPALSSTDTQYF. CDR3 sequence (DNA): TGTGCCAGCAGTCCTTTATTCCCGGCATTGTCTAGCACAGATACGCAGTATTTT.

The V gene is TRBV7-9, the J gene TRBJ2-1; 12 bases align to TRBD2. The J segment lost 7 bases and the V segment lost 5 bases, leaving 9 bases of the junction unmatched. The CDR3 is 16 amino acids. Germline V gives CDR1 SEHNR, CDR2 FQNEAQ (reference sequence). DNA of the CDR3: TGTGCCAGCAGCCCCCCTAGCGGGGGGGCCGGGAATGAGCAGTTCTTC. Residues: CASSPPSGGAGNEQFF.

The chain uses TRBV15 and TRBJ2-1; 7 positions match TRBD2. Looked up from germline, CDR1 is LNHNV and CDR2 is YYDKDF (reference sequence). This CDR3 region has 15 residues. With 3 bases clipped from V and 7 bases from J, the junction kept 9 bases outside the gene matches. CDR3 sequence (DNA): TGTGCCACCAGCAGTGGGTTGGCGGGGGTGAATGAGCAGTTCTTC. Translating gives CATSSGLAGVNEQFF.

The CDR3 coding sequence is TGTGCCAGCAGTCCGTGGGGTCTCGCCTTGGCACCCCTCCACTTT. It encodes CASSPWGLALAPLHF. The chain employs TRBV27 and TRBJ1-6; D is uncertain. CDR3 length equals 15 residues. Germline CDR1 and CDR2: MNHEY and SMNVEV (reference sequence). The V end lost 5 bases, the J end lost 11 bases, and 19 bases lay between the germline ends.

To note about this clonotype: The junction and the germline gene differ at one end; a read error may be behind it. This chain connects TRBV7-8 to TRBJ2-3; 10 bases map to TRBD2. CDR1 and CDR2 from the germline V gene are SGHVS and FQNEAQ. The CDR3 length is 15 residues. The DNA of the CDR3 is TGTACCAGCAGCTTTCTAGCGGGGGAAACAGATACGCAGTATTTT. This translates into CTSSFLAGETDTQYF.

Ten or more counts support this clonotype. V gene TRBV7-9 combines with J gene TRBJ1-5; D gene unclear. Germline-derived CDR1 and CDR2 are SEHNR and FQNEAQ (reference sequence). This CDR3 is 15 amino acids long. The V end was cut by 1 base, the J end by 0 bases, with 7 bases between. The CDR3 region has the DNA TGTGCCAGCAGCTTAGATGATAGTAGCAATCAGCCCCAGCATTTT. This sequence encodes CASSLDDSSNQPQHF.

The gene calls are TRBV7-2 and TRBJ1-2; D ambiguous. The CDR3 runs 19 residues. Germline CDR1 is SGHTA and CDR2 is FQGNSA. V was clipped by 4 bases and J by 3 bases, with 27 bases between them. The CDR3 spells CASSYITIGVGRADYGYTF. DNA of the CDR3: TGTGCCAGCAGCTACATCACAATCGGGGTCGGACGAGCGGACTATGGCTACACCTTC.

J is TRBJ1-6 and V is TRBV12-5; TRBD1 matches 7 bases. Unmatched junction bases numbered 14, after V lost 0 bases and J lost 0 bases. Per germline, CDR1 LGHNT and CDR2 FRNRAP. The length of the CDR3 is 21 residues. CDR3 sequence reads: CASGLVSGTVLRSSYNSPLHF. The CDR3 region has the DNA TGTGCTAGTGGTTTGGTTTCCGGGACAGTTCTACGAAGCTCCTATAATTCACCCCTCCACTTT. Using reference TRBV12-5 and TRBJ1-6 for the parts outside the CDR3, the full variable domain is DARVTQTPRHKVTEMGQEVTMRCQPILGHNTVFWYRQTMMQGLELLAYFRNRAPLDDSGMPKDRFSAEMPDATLATLKIQPSEPRDSAVYFCASGLVSGTVLRSSYNSPLHFGNGTRLTVT.

On this clonotype: An end of the junction differs from the germline gene, which may be a read error. The chain carries TRBV7-4 and TRBJ1-2; D is possibly TRBD1 (6 bases). The V gene's germline CDR1 is SGHVT and CDR2 SQSDAQ. This CDR3 region has 15 residues. For the CDR3, the DNA is TGTGCCAACAGCAACATCCAGGGACAATCGTTTGGCTACACCTTC. This sequence encodes CANSNIQGQSFGYTF.

V and J are TRBV7-9 and TRBJ2-5, with 7 bases aligning to TRBD1. V shed 3 bases, J shed 0 bases, and the junction held 13 bases outside the gene matches. Germline V gene data show CDR1 as SEHNR and CDR2 as FQNEAQ (reference sequence). CDR3 size: 18 residues. CDR3 loop: CASSFSLLGGQDQETQYF. Written as DNA, the CDR3 is TGTGCCAGCAGCTTTTCCCTCCTGGGTGGACAGGACCAAGAGACCCAGTACTTC.

This clonotype was detected a few times. The chain couples TRBV2 to TRBJ2-7, with unresolved D. V lost 6 bases and J 9 bases, leaving 9 bases between the germline ends. This CDR3 is built from 10 residues. CDR1 SNHLY and CDR2 FYNNEI come from the germline V gene. CDR3 DNA: TGTGCCAGCAGGGGTCAGTGGCAGTACTTC. This sequence encodes CASRGQWQYF.

This chain connects TRBV5-4 to TRBJ2-1; 16 bases align to TRBD2. The trim removed 10 bases at V and 7 bases at J, leaving 11 bases unmatched. This CDR3 is built from 16 residues. From germline, CDR1 is SGHNT and CDR2 YYREEE (reference sequence). In nucleotides, the CDR3 is TGTGCCCAAACCCTCGGGACTAGCGGGGGGGGAAATGAGCAGTTCTTC. As protein: CAQTLGTSGGGNEQFF.

In this sample, this clonotype turned up a few times. V is TRBV5-6 and J is TRBJ2-2, with 7 bases aligning to TRBD2. The CDR3 consists of 16 residues. Germline V gene data show CDR1 as SGHDT and CDR2 as YYEEEE. V trimming: 4 bases; J trimming: 5 bases; junction bases outside the gene matches: 11. The CDR3 loop is CASSLRLSGVTGELFF. In DNA, the CDR3 is TGTGCCAGCAGCCTCCGACTGAGCGGGGTTACCGGGGAGCTGTTTTTT.